These T cell receptor beta chains were read from a single sample in a study of identical twins. A single record per CDR3 protein comes from TCRdb applying MiXCR to the 5' RACE reads. The sample consists of 400,000 to 550,000 distinct CDR3 sequences, 20% to 25% of them appearing once. Another study also made use of these data, one on T cells expressing NK-cell markers.

Sequencing used CD4+ T cells sorted from blood. Every receptor here comes from a woman between 18 and 29 years old in good health. The CDR3 runs from the conserved cysteine through the conserved F or W. D genes are given only for firm matches. The listing skips clone size in some rows; elsewhere it reads once, few, many or a size class.

D: -; J: TRBJ2-1; size: -; V: TRBV12-3/TRBV12-4; DNA: TGTGCCATCAGTTTCCAACCGGAGTATTTCAGGTCTCACAATGAGCAGTTCTTC; CDR3: CAISFQPEYFRSHNEQFF
D: -; J: TRBJ1-5; size: -; V: TRBV7-2; DNA: TGTGCCAGCAGCTTAGCCAGCATCAATCAGCCCCAGCATTTT; CDR3: CASSLASINQPQHF
D: -; J: TRBJ2-3; size: -; V: TRBV7-2; DNA: TGTGCCAGCGTTCGGCGGGACCCTGCAGATACGCAGTATTTT; CDR3: CASVRRDPADTQYF
D: -; J: TRBJ2-5; size: -; V: TRBV7-9; DNA: TGTGCCAGCAGCCTGCACGACGAGACCCAGTACTTC; CDR3: CASSLHDETQYF
D: -; J: TRBJ1-2; size: -; V: TRBV5-1; DNA: TGCGCCAGCAGCTTGGAATCTCGGTCCTATGGCTACACCTTC; CDR3: CASSLESRSYGYTF
D: -; J: TRBJ2-7; size: -; V: TRBV20-1; DNA: TGCAGTGCTATTCGCTGGACCTACGAGCAGTACTTC; CDR3: CSAIRWTYEQYF
D: TRBD2; J: TRBJ2-4; size: -; V: TRBV6-1; DNA: TGTGCCAGCAGCCCAAGCGGGACCCAAGGAAACATTCAGTACTTC; CDR3: CASSPSGTQGNIQYF
D: -; J: TRBJ2-7; size: -; V: TRBV18; DNA: TGTGCCAGCTCACCGACACGGACAGACTACGAGCAGTACTTC; CDR3: CASSPTRTDYEQYF
D: -; J: TRBJ1-2; size: few; V: TRBV12-3/TRBV12-4; DNA: TGTGCCAGCAGTTTTGTTCCGGCTTTCTATGGCTACACCTTC; CDR3: CASSFVPAFYGYTF
D: -; J: TRBJ1-3; size: -; V: TRBV12-3/TRBV12-4; DNA: TGTGCCAGCAGTTTAGTTCAGGGTCACGGAAACACCATATATTTT; CDR3: CASSLVQGHGNTIYF
D: -; J: TRBJ2-3; size: few; V: TRBV9; DNA: TGTGCCAGCAGCGTAGGGCGGGACTTGGTCACAGATACGCAGTATTTT; CDR3: CASSVGRDLVTDTQYF
D: TRBD1; J: TRBJ2-6; size: few; V: TRBV29-1; DNA: TGCAGCGTTGACGTTGACAGGGGGTTAACTGGGGCCAACGTCCTGACTTTC; CDR3: CSVDVDRGLTGANVLTF
D: -; J: TRBJ1-2; size: -; V: TRBV12-3/TRBV12-4; DNA: TGTGCCAGCCCTACCTCGACTGTAGGTGGCTACACCTTC; CDR3: CASPTSTVGGYTF
D: -; J: TRBJ2-1; size: few; V: TRBV6-2/TRBV6-3; DNA: TGTGCCAGCACCCCGAGCGGCTATGAGCAGTTCTTC; CDR3: CASTPSGYEQFF
D: TRBD1; J: TRBJ2-2; size: many; V: TRBV5-1; DNA: TGCGCCAGCAGCCCCGACAGGGCTGGCGGGGAGCTGTTTTTT; CDR3: CASSPDRAGGELFF
D: TRBD1; J: TRBJ1-3; size: few; V: TRBV5-1; DNA: TGCGCCAGCAGCTTGCCAGGGGGGCCCGGAAACACCATATATTTT; CDR3: CASSLPGGPGNTIYF
D: -; J: TRBJ1-2; size: -; V: TRBV5-1; DNA: TGCGCCAGCAGCTCAGGGACACGGACTGATGGCTACACCTTC; CDR3: CASSSGTRTDGYTF
D: TRBD2; J: TRBJ2-3; size: few; V: TRBV5-1; DNA: TGCGCCAGCAGCGTAAAAACGGGACTATCCACAGATACGCAGTATTTT; CDR3: CASSVKTGLSTDTQYF
D: -; J: TRBJ2-2; size: many; V: TRBV12-3/TRBV12-4; DNA: TGTGCCAGCAGTGGCCCCGGCGGGACAAACACCGGGGAGCTGTTTTTT; CDR3: CASSGPGGTNTGELFF
D: TRBD1; J: TRBJ1-2; size: -; V: TRBV14; DNA: TGTGCCAGCAGCCGATTCACAGGGGGAGGCTACACCTTC; CDR3: CASSRFTGGGYTF
D: -; J: TRBJ2-6; size: -; V: TRBV18; DNA: TGTGCCAGCTCACCGTCAGGGGGGATCGCTGGGGCCAACGTCCTGACTTTC; CDR3: CASSPSGGIAGANVLTF
D: TRBD2; J: TRBJ2-1; size: -; V: TRBV19; DNA: TGTGCCAGTAGGATCTCGCAAACGAGCGGGAAGCAGTTCTTC; CDR3: CASRISQTSGKQFF
D: TRBD1; J: TRBJ2-3; size: few; V: TRBV20-1; DNA: TGCAGTGCTCCACCGGGACAGGCAACAGATACGCAGTATTTT; CDR3: CSAPPGQATDTQYF
D: -; J: TRBJ2-1; size: -; V: TRBV6-5; DNA: TGTGCCAGCAGTTACAATTGGCGGGGTACGAATGAGCAGTTCTTC; CDR3: CASSYNWRGTNEQFF
D: TRBD1; J: TRBJ2-5; size: -; V: TRBV25-1; DNA: TGTGCCAGCAGCGAGACAGGGTTGGAGACCCAGTACTTC; CDR3: CASSETGLETQYF
D: -; J: TRBJ2-3; size: few; V: TRBV20-1; DNA: TGCAGTGCTAGAGACACCGGGACAAGGGGCACAGATACGCAGTATTTT; CDR3: CSARDTGTRGTDTQYF
D: TRBD2; J: TRBJ2-1; size: -; V: TRBV7-8; DNA: TGTGCCAGCAGCCCCCATAGCGGGAGGACGAATGAGCAGTTCTTC; CDR3: CASSPHSGRTNEQFF
D: TRBD2; J: TRBJ2-1; size: few; V: TRBV27; DNA: TGTGCCAGCAGCCCCTGGTCCACTAGCGGTCCCTACAATGAGCAGTTCTTC; CDR3: CASSPWSTSGPYNEQFF
D: -; J: TRBJ2-7; size: -; V: TRBV7-2; DNA: TGTGCCAGCAGCTTAGTGGGCGCAGTTAACGTCGAGCAGTACTTC; CDR3: CASSLVGAVNVEQYF
D: -; J: TRBJ2-5; size: -; V: TRBV4-1; DNA: TGCGCCAGCAGCCAAGATCAGGGATCCAGGGAAGAGACCCAGTACTTC; CDR3: CASSQDQGSREETQYF
D: -; J: TRBJ2-3; size: -; V: TRBV9; DNA: TGTGCCAGCAGCGTAGTGGACGGGAGAACAGATACGCAGTATTTT; CDR3: CASSVVDGRTDTQYF
D: -; J: TRBJ1-2; size: few; V: TRBV11-2; DNA: TGTGCCAGCAGCTTAGGTGTCAGTGGCTACACCTTC; CDR3: CASSLGVSGYTF
D: -; J: TRBJ2-1; size: -; V: TRBV27; DNA: TGTGCCAGCGGTCAGGGGAGATCCTACAATGAGCAGTTCTTC; CDR3: CASGQGRSYNEQFF
D: TRBD1; J: TRBJ2-3; size: -; V: TRBV10-3; DNA: TGTGCCATCAGTGGGGACAGGGCCAGCACAGATACGCAGTATTTT; CDR3: CAISGDRASTDTQYF
D: -; J: TRBJ2-3; size: -; V: TRBV4-3; DNA: TGCGCCAGCAGCCAAGAAGCGTGGAGTACGCAGTATTTT; CDR3: CASSQEAWSTQYF
D: -; J: TRBJ2-5; size: -; V: TRBV12-3/TRBV12-4; DNA: TGTGCCAGCACCCTGAGGGCCCAAGAGACCCAGTACTTC; CDR3: CASTLRAQETQYF